This TCR beta chain derives from a study of cytomegalovirus exposure and HLA in healthy donors. The PCR made use of 60 Vbeta and 13 Jbeta primers. The repertoire was sequenced with immunoSEQ multiplex PCR; TCRdb's copy has only in-frame clones and lacks some. This sample has 150,000 to 200,000 clones, with roughly 85% found just once. Study observations and caveats: The authors listed over 150 TCR beta chains as cytomegalovirus-associated. Most subjects' HLA-A and HLA-B alleles were reportedly predicted from TCR beta sequences. Later on, an analysis found that several of the most significant clusters appeared to be linked to common viral pathogens, which included parvovirus B19. Presence/absence analyses assumed roughly uniform sequencing depth across donors.

About this clone itself: What it binds is not known.

Losses at the gene ends were 5 bases for V and 5 bases for J; bases not matched to a gene: 8. Germline V gene data show CDR1 as LNHDA and CDR2 as SQIVND (reference sequence). The CDR3 runs to 14 residues. The receptor's source is a woman aged 40 to 50 in good health and CMV-seronegative. What was sequenced was PBMCs. This chain uses TRBV19 with TRBJ1-1; TRBD1 matches 7 bases. CDR3 nucleotides: TGTGCCAGTAGTCCCGAGGGGGCGCGTACTGAAGCTTTCTTT. The encoded protein is CASSPEGARTEAFF.